This TCR beta chain was found in a study of tumor and adjacent non-tumor tissue in lung cancer. The wider study: Samples averaged around 3.9 million productive TCRbeta reads each.

This CDR3 is 16 amino acids long. Germline-derived CDR1 and CDR2 are LGHNA and YSLEER. RNA was extracted from bulk tissue without any cell sorting. This non-tumor lung sample came from over 3 cm beyond the tumor edge. Of note for this clonotype: The target antigen is unknown. One end of the junction is discordant with germline, which a read error may explain.

A modified ARM-PCR protocol with three rounds of nested PCR amplified TCRbeta. TCRdb ran MiXCR on the multiplex PCR reads and lists one entry per CDR3 protein. The sample includes about 50,000 distinct CDR3 sequences, roughly 69% of them seen just once. The study, taken as a whole, reports: Normal lung showed higher cumulative top 100 clone frequency than tumor. Tumor tissue had significantly higher TCR diversity than normal lung.

The TCR comes from a woman aged 60-75 years with non-small cell lung cancer. V gene TRBV4-3 combines with J gene TRBJ1-2; no clear D gene. Sequenced sample: distant non-tumor lung tissue. DNA for the CDR3: TGCACCAGCAGCCAGAGAGATCGTGGTCTGGGCTATGGCTACACCTTC. It translates to CTSSQRDRGLGYGYTF.